The 28 T cell receptor beta chains below all came from one sample that was sequenced in a study of blood T cell repertoires in COVID-19. Clones were sequenced by immunoSEQ multiplex PCR, and TCRdb holds only the in-frame ones, with some missing. The repertoire holds about half a million clones, with about nine tenths as singletons. Material: PBMCs or T cells enriched from blood (not recorded which). The receptor set was obtained from a woman aged 55-75 years who had recovered from COVID-19.

V gene TRBV5-1 combines with J gene TRBJ1-5; TRBD1 is a possible D gene (5 bases). This CDR3 contains 15 residues. Germline V lookup: CDR1 SGHRS, CDR2 YFSETQ. Trimming pared 2 bases from V and 5 bases from J, leaving 14 bases between. The chain's CDR3 is CASSLAGEGHQPQHF. The CDR3 DNA sequence: TGCGCCAGCAGCTTAGCCGGGGAGGGGCATCAGCCCCAGCATTTT.

The chain recombines TRBV13 with TRBJ2-1; 10 positions match TRBD1. The CDR3 runs to 14 residues. Germline V CDR1 and CDR2: PRHDT, FYEKMQ (reference sequence). V trimming: 1 base; J trimming: 7 bases; junction bases outside the gene matches: 1. The CDR3 coding sequence is TGTGCCAGCAGCTTAGTGGACAGGGGGAATGAGCAGTTCTTC. It specifies CASSLVDRGNEQFF.

J is TRBJ2-3 and V is TRBV4-1, with D perhaps TRBD1 (6 bases). Trimming took off 5 bases at V and 2 bases at J, with 14 bases between the two ends. The CDR3 covers 15 residues. Per germline, CDR1 MGHRA and CDR2 YSYEKL. The CDR3 DNA sequence: TGCGCCAGCAGCGTCGACAGGTTGAACACAGATACGCAGTATTTT. Translation gives CASSVDRLNTDTQYF.

V and J are TRBV15 and TRBJ1-6, with 7 bases that match TRBD1. This CDR3 is built from 15 residues. CDR1 and CDR2 from the germline V gene are LNHNV and YYDKDF (reference sequence). Unmatched junction bases numbered 1, after V lost 2 bases and J lost 3 bases. The CDR3 reads CATSRTGVYNSPLHF. CDR3 coding DNA: TGTGCCACCAGCAGAACAGGGGTCTATAATTCACCCCTCCACTTT. The full variable domain, in which reference TRBV15 and TRBJ1-6 provide the parts outside the CDR3, is DAMVIQNPRYQVTQFGKPVTLSCSQTLNHNVMYWYQQKSSQAPKLLFHYYDKDFNNEADTPDNFQSRRPNTSFCFLDIRSPGLGDTAMYLCATSRTGVYNSPLHFGNGTRLTVT.

V is TRBV10-3 and J is TRBJ2-3, with 8 nucleotides matching TRBD2. The J segment lost 2 bases and the V segment lost 2 bases, leaving 3 bases of the junction unmatched. Germline CDR1 reads ENHRY; CDR2 reads SYGVKD. The CDR3 is 15 amino acids. CDR3 amino acids: CAISEISGVTDTQYF. CDR3 DNA: TGTGCCATCAGTGAGATTAGCGGGGTCACAGATACGCAGTATTTT.

The V call is TRBV7-8, the J call TRBJ1-1, with unresolved D. V lost 3 bases and J 3 bases, leaving 8 bases between the germline ends. The CDR3 spans 13 residues. CDR1 is SGHVS, CDR2 FQNEAQ, per germline. This chain's CDR3 is CASSFTGDTEAFF. In DNA form, the CDR3 reads TGTGCCAGCAGCTTTACCGGGGACACTGAAGCTTTCTTT.

The chain employs TRBV15 and TRBJ1-5, with D possibly TRBD1 on 5 matching bases. In germline, CDR1 is LNHNV, CDR2 YYDKDF (reference sequence). This CDR3 region has 14 residues. V shed 1 base and J shed 3 bases, with 7 bases lying between them. This CDR3 reads CATSRGQYNQPQHF. DNA of the CDR3: TGTGCCACCAGCAGAGGACAGTACAATCAGCCCCAGCATTTT.

This chain uses TRBV5-5 with TRBJ1-5; no clear D gene. In germline, CDR1 is SGHKS, CDR2 YYEKEE (reference sequence). The CDR3 is made up of 14 amino acids. Trimming shortened V by 2 bases and J by 0 bases, and 6 bases separated the two germline ends. The CDR3 protein is CASSFKLSNQPQHF. Written as DNA, the CDR3 is TGTGCCAGCAGCTTTAAGCTTAGCAATCAGCCCCAGCATTTT.

The rearrangement joins TRBV5-6 to TRBJ1-2, with a weak D call TRBD1 (5 bases). The CDR3 runs to 16 residues. Germline lookup yields CDR1 SGHDT and CDR2 YYEEEE. V lost 0 bases and J lost 6, with 18 bases in between. CDR3 bases: TGTGCCAGCAGCTTGGTCCCCCCCACGACGGGGGATGGCTACACCTTC. Translating it yields CASSLVPPTTGDGYTF.

This clone has just one count. The same CDR3 is also encoded by other DNA sequences in this sample. The gene calls are TRBV18 and TRBJ2-2; 7 nucleotides agree with TRBD1. The CDR3 covers 15 residues. With V trimmed by 6 bases and J by 2 bases, 6 bases remained unmatched. The germline V gene encodes CDR1 KGHSH and CDR2 LQKENI. The CDR3 DNA reads as TGTGCCAGCTCGAGGGACAGAGCTAACACCGGGGAGCTGTTTTTT. Translated, it gives CASSRDRANTGELFF.

The chain is built from TRBV3-1 (or the pseudogene TRBV3-2) and TRBJ2-1; D might be TRBD2 (5 bases). V dropped 4 bases and J dropped 0 bases, with 13 bases sitting between them. Germline CDR1 is LGHDT and CDR2 is YNNKEL (reference sequence). This CDR3 has 16 residues. The CDR3 DNA reads as TGTGCCAGCAGCCCCGTCCGGGGAAGCTCCTACAATGAGCAGTTCTTC. Its translation: CASSPVRGSSYNEQFF.

The chain employs TRBV5-6 and TRBJ1-2, with D tentatively TRBD1 (5 bases). Germline-derived CDR1 and CDR2 are SGHDT and YYEEEE. Trimming stripped 3 bases from V and 5 bases from J, with 20 bases between. The CDR3 has 16 residues. CDR3 region: CASSSPSVGLLYGYTF. DNA for the CDR3: TGTGCCAGCAGCTCTCCCAGTGTGGGGCTCCTATATGGCTACACCTTC.

V gene TRBV19 combines with J gene TRBJ1-2; TRBD1 might be the D (6 bases). The CDR3 sequence is 16 residues long. Germline V gene data show CDR1 as LNHDA and CDR2 as SQIVND (reference sequence). V was pared by 6 bases and J by 1 base, with 18 bases between. The CDR3 DNA reads TGTGCCAGTAGACGCCCCCGCGACAGGAGTAACTATGGCTACACCTTC. Translation: CASRRPRDRSNYGYTF.

The rearrangement joins TRBV2 to TRBJ2-3, with D maybe TRBD1 (6 bases). The CDR3 sequence is 14 residues long. Germline CDR1 reads SNHLY; CDR2 reads FYNNEI. V gave up 3 bases and J gave up 0 bases, with 7 bases separating them. The CDR3 loop reads CASSEDSSTDTQYF. CDR3 coding DNA: TGTGCCAGCAGTGAGGACAGTAGCACAGATACGCAGTATTTT.

The gene calls are TRBV2 and TRBJ2-1, with a tentative D call TRBD1 (6 bases). V dropped 7 bases and J dropped 4 bases, with 11 bases sitting between them. The CDR3 spans 13 residues. Germline CDR1 and CDR2: SNHLY and FYNNEI. The CDR3 region is CASIQDSYNEQFF. The CDR3 nucleotides read TGTGCCAGCATCCAGGACAGTTACAATGAGCAGTTCTTC.

The rearrangement links TRBV4-2 to TRBJ2-3; the D gene is possibly TRBD2 (7 bases). The CDR3 consists of 16 residues. The V and J ends lost 4 bases and 6 bases respectively, with 20 bases between them. Germline CDR1 LGHNA, CDR2 YNFKEQ. For the CDR3, the DNA is TGTGCCAGCAGCCCCTCTGACCGGGGGGCCCCGGATACGCAGTATTTT. It codes for CASSPSDRGAPDTQYF.

CDR3 amino acids: CASSTSGGNNEQFF. CDR3 DNA: TGTGCCAGTAGTACTAGCGGGGGGAACAATGAGCAGTTCTTC. The rearrangement joins TRBV19 to TRBJ2-1, with 11 positions matching TRBD2. This CDR3 comprises 14 residues. J lost 5 bases, V lost 4 bases, and 1 base had no gene match. CDR1 and CDR2 (germline): LNHDA, SQIVND (reference sequence).

The V gene is TRBV6-5, the J gene TRBJ1-5, with D possibly TRBD1 on 5 matching bases. Trimming pared 6 bases from V and 5 bases from J, leaving 11 bases between. CDR1 is MNHEY and CDR2 is SVGAGI in the germline V gene. This CDR3 is built from 13 residues. The CDR3 reads CASSRWGDQPQHF. The CDR3 coding sequence is TGTGCCAGCAGCCGTTGGGGGGATCAGCCCCAGCATTTT.

The CDR3 bases are TGTGCCAGCAGCAGGACTAGCGGGGGGTCCTCCTACGAGCAGTACTTC. It translates to CASSRTSGGSSYEQYF. The genes are TRBV11-3 and TRBJ2-7; the match to TRBD2 covers 14 bases. The germline V gene has CDR1 SGHNT and CDR2 YENEEA. The CDR3 contains 16 residues. Trimming removed 5 bases from V and 0 bases from J; junction bases left unmatched: 3.

The rearrangement links TRBV2 to TRBJ2-5, with TRBD1 matching 12 bases. Trimming at V came to 6 bases and at J to 4 bases, leaving 3 bases not matched to a gene. This CDR3 has 14 amino acids. The V gene's germline CDR1 is SNHLY and CDR2 FYNNEI. CDR3 amino acids: CASRGDRGRETQYF. CDR3 nucleotides: TGTGCCAGCAGGGGGGACAGGGGGCGAGAGACCCAGTACTTC.

The rearrangement links TRBV5-1 to TRBJ2-2; the match to TRBD2 covers 9 bases. The V gene end was trimmed by 1 base and the J gene end by 7 bases; junction bases not matched to a gene: 11. Germline V gene lookup returns CDR1 SGHRS and CDR2 YFSETQ. The length of the CDR3 is 17 residues. The CDR3 region has the DNA TGCGCCAGCAGCTTGCATGGTAGCGGGGGCTTAAACGGGGAGCTGTTTTTT. Its translation: CASSLHGSGGLNGELFF.

The chain carries TRBV19 and TRBJ2-7; 8 positions match TRBD2. This CDR3 comprises 13 residues. Trimming cost V 10 bases and J 5 bases; bases outside gene matches: 10. In germline, CDR1 is LNHDA, CDR2 SQIVND (reference sequence). In DNA form, the CDR3 reads TGTGCCACCTCGGGGGGGGTATCAAACGAGCAGTACTTC. It codes for CATSGGVSNEQYF.

This clone appeared once. J is TRBJ1-5 and V is TRBV10-2, with D unclear. Between the trimmed V and J ends, which lost 4 bases and 3 bases, there was a span of 4 bases. In germline, CDR1 is WSHSY, CDR2 SAAADI. The CDR3 sequence is 12 residues long. CDR3 amino acids: CASSVVNQPQHF. In nucleotides, the CDR3 is TGCGCCAGCAGTGTAGTCAATCAGCCCCAGCATTTT.

The rearrangement links TRBV27 to TRBJ1-4; 9 positions agree with TRBD1. The CDR3 extends over 17 amino acids. The germline gives CDR1 MNHEY, CDR2 SMNVEV (reference sequence). V gave up 5 bases and J gave up 2 bases; unmatched junction bases: 9. The CDR3 DNA follows: TGTGCCAGCAGTACACTACAGGGGGCTTTCACTAATGAAAAACTGTTTTTT. Protein sequence: CASSTLQGAFTNEKLFF.

The J gene is TRBJ1-1, the V gene TRBV28; D remains unclear. The CDR3 runs to 15 residues. The V gene's germline CDR1 is MDHEN and CDR2 SYDVKM. Trimming took off 3 bases at V and 0 bases at J, with 11 bases between the two ends. The CDR3 nucleotides read TGTGCCAGCAGTTTCCAGATATCTCTGAACACTGAAGCTTTCTTT. Protein product: CASSFQISLNTEAFF. Variable domain in full (rest from reference TRBV28 and TRBJ1-1): DVKVTQSSRYLVKRTGEKVFLECVQDMDHENMFWYRQDPGLGLRLIYFSYDVKMKEKGDIPEGYSVSREKKERFSLILESASTNQTSMYLCASSFQISLNTEAFFGQGTRLTVV.

The rearrangement links TRBV9 to TRBJ2-3; tentatively, D is TRBD1 (6 bases). V was pared by 2 bases and J by 6 bases, with 13 bases between. Germline V gene data show CDR1 as SGDLS and CDR2 as YYNGEE. This CDR3 contains 14 residues. This chain's CDR3 is CASSVKQGVDTQYF. In DNA, the CDR3 is TGTGCCAGCAGCGTTAAACAGGGCGTGGATACGCAGTATTTT. The full variable domain, with the rest looked up from reference TRBV9 and TRBJ2-3, is DSGVTQTPKHLITATGQRVTLRCSPRSGDLSVYWYQQSLDQGLQFLIQYYNGEERAKGNILERFSAQQFPDLHSELNLSSLELGDSALYFCASSVKQGVDTQYFGPGTRLTVL.

The chain recombines TRBV6-5 with TRBJ1-1, with no clear D. Germline loops: CDR1 MNHEY, CDR2 SVGAGI. The CDR3 is made up of 14 amino acids. Between the trimmed V and J ends, which lost 0 bases and 5 bases, there was a span of 10 bases. The CDR3 nucleotides are TGTGCCAGCAGTTACTCCCGGGAACAGACTGAAGCTTTCTTT. It yields the protein CASSYSREQTEAFF.

The V gene is TRBV6-5, the J gene TRBJ1-4; TRBD1 is a possible D gene (5 bases). From germline, CDR1 is MNHEY and CDR2 SVGAGI. The CDR3 totals 12 residues. Trimming shortened V by 8 bases and J by 5 bases, and 9 bases separated the two germline ends. Here the CDR3 reads CASRTSNEKLFF. CDR3 in DNA: TGTGCCAGCCGGACATCAAATGAAAAACTGTTTTTT.